Listed below are T cell receptor beta chains from one sample, sequenced in a study of a mutant IDH1 vaccine in newly diagnosed glioma. Profiled with immunoSEQ multiplex PCR; TCRdb holds only in-frame clones, not every one. The table includes around 92,000 clones, around 82% detected once. The sample consisted of PBMCs, taken from a glioma patient treated with radiotherapy, temozolomide or both. These receptors were collected from a woman between 45 and 60 years old with glioma. Both conserved end residues are part of each CDR3. The D gene is left open where the match is weak. Clone size is given for some rows only: seen once, a few or many times, or a class if the clone is expanded.

J,V,D,size,CDR3,DNA
TRBJ2-5,TRBV7-7,TRBD2,-,CASSSTTSPQETQYF,TGTGCCAGCAGCTCAACGACTAGCCCTCAAGAGACCCAGTACTTC
TRBJ2-7,TRBV27,TRBD1,once,CASTRTGGNYEQYF,TGTGCCAGCACCCGGACAGGGGGGAACTACGAGCAGTACTTC
TRBJ1-6,TRBV5-6,-,-,CASSLDLYNSPLHF,TGTGCCAGCAGCTTGGACTTGTATAATTCACCCCTCCACTTT
TRBJ2-5,TRBV5-6,-,-,CASSLRDAETQYF,TGTGCCAGCAGCTTACGGGACGCGGAGACCCAGTACTTC
TRBJ1-1,TRBV29-1,-,-,CSEATWGAGNTEAFF,TGCAGCGAAGCCACTTGGGGGGCAGGGAACACTGAAGCTTTCTTT
TRBJ2-1,TRBV4-1,TRBD2,-,CASSLRTSGSYNEQFF,TGCGCCAGCAGCCTTAGGACTAGCGGATCCTACAATGAGCAGTTCTTC
TRBJ2-3,TRBV25-1,-,-,CASSEYRGTDTQYF,TGTGCCAGCAGTGAATATAGGGGCACAGATACGCAGTATTTT
TRBJ2-7,TRBV6-5,TRBD1,-,CASRTGVFEEQYF,TGTGCCAGCAGGACAGGGGTATTTGAAGAGCAGTACTTC
TRBJ1-4,TRBV19,TRBD1,once,CASRMTGANEKLFF,TGTGCCAGTAGGATGACAGGGGCTAATGAAAAACTGTTTTTT
TRBJ1-6,TRBV5-1,-,-,CASSEPGNSPLHF,TGCGCCAGCAGCGAACCAGGGAATTCACCCCTCCACTTT
TRBJ1-5,TRBV15,-,-,CATSRDKSVEQPQHF,TGTGCCACCAGCAGAGATAAGAGTGTGGAGCAGCCCCAGCATTTT
TRBJ1-5,TRBV6-1,-,-,CASRVDSAKPQHF,TGTGCCAGCAGGGTCGACAGCGCAAAGCCCCAGCATTTT
TRBJ1-4,TRBV7-2,-,-,CASSSNLPREKLFF,TGTGCCAGCAGCTCCAACCTGCCACGGGAAAAACTGTTTTTT
TRBJ2-1,TRBV4-1,-,few,CASSQDRRGPGGQFF,TGCGCCAGCAGCCAAGATCGCCGGGGGCCTGGCGGGCAGTTCTTC
TRBJ1-5,TRBV27,TRBD1,-,CASAQTGTNQPQHF,TGTGCCAGCGCTCAGACAGGGACTAATCAGCCCCAGCATTTT
TRBJ2-7,TRBV30,-,few,CAGQGSYEQYF,TGTGCCGGGCAGGGATCCTACGAGCAGTACTTC
TRBJ1-2,TRBV9,-,few,CASSVVTGYGYTF,TGTGCCAGCAGCGTAGTAACAGGCTATGGCTACACCTTC
TRBJ2-1,TRBV9,-,-,CASSVDPSVDFEQFF,TGTGCCAGCAGCGTAGACCCTAGCGTGGACTTTGAGCAGTTCTTC
TRBJ2-7,TRBV27,-,few,CASRLGTTSYEQYF,TGTGCCAGCCGCCTCGGCACGACCTCCTACGAGCAGTACTTC
TRBJ2-4,TRBV7-2,-,-,CASSLFIRPRNIQYF,TGTGCCAGCAGCTTATTCATTAGACCAAGGAACATTCAGTACTTC
TRBJ2-1,TRBV19,TRBD1,few,CASSGGQGPYNEQFF,TGTGCCAGTAGTGGGGGACAGGGACCCTACAATGAGCAGTTCTTC
TRBJ1-6,TRBV6-6,-,few,CASSYGLGSPLHF,TGTGCCAGCAGTTATGGGTTGGGTTCACCCCTCCACTTT
TRBJ2-5,TRBV9,TRBD1,once,CASSPWRDREETQYF,TGTGCCAGCAGCCCATGGAGGGACAGGGAAGAGACCCAGTACTTC
TRBJ1-5,TRBV5-1,TRBD1,-,CASSYTGDQPQHF,TGCGCCAGCAGTTACACAGGGGATCAGCCCCAGCATTTT
TRBJ2-1,TRBV7-2,-,once,CASLLEAEDEQFF,TGTGCCAGCCTCTTAGAAGCGGAGGATGAGCAGTTCTTC